The present entry profiles one T cell receptor (beta chain) with its context. Only in-frame clones appear in the TCRdb table, and some are missing; sequencing was by immunoSEQ multiplex PCR. The data show a few hundred thousand clones, 80% to 90% seen once. These data are taken from a study of blood T cell repertoires in COVID-19. Recovery meant two consecutive negative NP/OP PCR tests, professional clearance, or resolved symptoms. Trimming shortened V by 5 bases and J by 0 bases, and 14 bases separated the two germline ends. This CDR3 region has 16 residues. CDR1 and CDR2 from the germline V gene are MNHNY and SVGAGI (reference sequence).

Sequences were obtained from PBMCs or T cells enriched from blood (not recorded which). V is TRBV6-6 and J is TRBJ1-3, with D possibly being TRBD1 (6 bases). The receptor's source is a man aged 30 to 39 who had recovered from COVID-19. The CDR3 is CASSTEGVSSGNTIYF. CDR3 sequence (DNA): TGTGCCAGCAGTACCGAGGGGGTGTCCTCTGGAAACACCATATATTTT.